These T cell receptor beta chains were read from a single sample in a study of T-cell reconstitution after alpha-beta-depleted transplantation in children. TCRdb itself ran the PCR reads through MiXCR, one entry per CDR3 protein. The repertoire holds about 190,000 distinct CDR3 sequences, with more than 9.5% as singletons. Specimen: PBMCs, collected before TCRalphabeta/CD19-depleted stem cell transplant. Every receptor here comes from a boy aged 2 to 9 with acute myeloid leukemia, due to receive a stem cell transplant. The CDR3 runs from the conserved cysteine through the conserved F or W. The order of the fields is clone size, J gene, D gene, V gene, CDR3 DNA, CDR3 protein. D genes are given only for firm matches. Clone size is given as once, few or many counts, or a class when the clone is expanded.

size: many
J: TRBJ1-1
D: .
V: TRBV7-9
DNA: TGTGCCAGCAGCTCAGCGGGACGCGTGAACACTGAAGCTTTCTTT
CDR3: CASSSAGRVNTEAFF

size: many
J: TRBJ2-5
D: TRBD2
V: TRBV7-3
DNA: TGTGCCAGCAGCTTAGGGCTAGCGGGGGGCGATCCCACCCAGTACTTC
CDR3: CASSLGLAGGDPTQYF

size: many
J: TRBJ2-1
D: TRBD2
V: TRBV12-3/TRBV12-4
DNA: TGTGCCAGCAGACCGACCGGGACTAGCATCGATGGTGAGCAGTTCTTC
CDR3: CASRPTGTSIDGEQFF

size: many
J: TRBJ2-1
D: TRBD1
V: TRBV7-9
DNA: TGTGCCAGCAGCTTCGGGACAGCCAACAATGAGCAGTTCTTC
CDR3: CASSFGTANNEQFF

size: many
J: TRBJ2-1
D: TRBD1
V: TRBV5-5
DNA: TGTGCCAGCGGGAGGGACAGGGTTCTGGGTAGCTCCTACAATGAGCAGTTCTTC
CDR3: CASGRDRVLGSSYNEQFF

size: many
J: TRBJ1-3
D: .
V: TRBV4-1
DNA: TGCGCCAGCAGCCAGATCGACAAAGGCTCTGGAAACACCATATATTTT
CDR3: CASSQIDKGSGNTIYF

size: many
J: TRBJ2-1
D: TRBD2
V: TRBV2
DNA: TGTGCCAGCAAAGAAGGGACTAGCGGTAATGAGCAGTTCTTC
CDR3: CASKEGTSGNEQFF

size: many
J: TRBJ2-1
D: .
V: TRBV5-1
DNA: TGCGCTAGCAGGGGAGGGGCGGGGAGCTCCTACAATGAGCAGTTCTTC
CDR3: CASRGGAGSSYNEQFF

size: many
J: TRBJ2-3
D: .
V: TRBV18
DNA: TGTGCCAGCTCACCACAGGGCCCCACAGATACGCAGTATTTT
CDR3: CASSPQGPTDTQYF

size: few
J: TRBJ2-1
D: .
V: TRBV19
DNA: TGTGCGGCCAAGAGCGGAGGAGGGGGGAACAATGAGCAGTTCTTC
CDR3: CAAKSGGGGNNEQFF

size: many
J: TRBJ1-2
D: .
V: TRBV20-1
DNA: TGCAGTGCTAGAGACACTTCCGGCGGCTACACCTTC
CDR3: CSARDTSGGYTF

size: many
J: TRBJ1-1
D: TRBD1
V: TRBV10-3
DNA: TGTGCCATCAGAATAGAACAGGGGCTCACTGAAGCTTTCTTT
CDR3: CAIRIEQGLTEAFF

size: many
J: TRBJ1-1
D: .
V: TRBV7-9
DNA: TGTGCCAGCCTTGGGGATCAGACTGAAGCTTTCTTT
CDR3: CASLGDQTEAFF

size: many
J: TRBJ2-3
D: .
V: TRBV10-3
DNA: TGTGCCATCAGGCTTGAGGGGTCAGATACGCAGTATTTT
CDR3: CAIRLEGSDTQYF

size: many
J: TRBJ1-2
D: TRBD1
V: TRBV20-1
DNA: TGCAGTGCTAACGACAGGGAGAACTATGGCTACACCTTC
CDR3: CSANDRENYGYTF

size: many
J: TRBJ1-1
D: TRBD1
V: TRBV3-1
DNA: TGTGCCAGCAGCCCGGGACAGGGGGATACTGAAGCTTTCTTT
CDR3: CASSPGQGDTEAFF

size: many
J: TRBJ2-5
D: .
V: TRBV10-3
DNA: TGTGCCATCGGAGGTTTTGCGAGAGAGACCCAGTACTTC
CDR3: CAIGGFARETQYF